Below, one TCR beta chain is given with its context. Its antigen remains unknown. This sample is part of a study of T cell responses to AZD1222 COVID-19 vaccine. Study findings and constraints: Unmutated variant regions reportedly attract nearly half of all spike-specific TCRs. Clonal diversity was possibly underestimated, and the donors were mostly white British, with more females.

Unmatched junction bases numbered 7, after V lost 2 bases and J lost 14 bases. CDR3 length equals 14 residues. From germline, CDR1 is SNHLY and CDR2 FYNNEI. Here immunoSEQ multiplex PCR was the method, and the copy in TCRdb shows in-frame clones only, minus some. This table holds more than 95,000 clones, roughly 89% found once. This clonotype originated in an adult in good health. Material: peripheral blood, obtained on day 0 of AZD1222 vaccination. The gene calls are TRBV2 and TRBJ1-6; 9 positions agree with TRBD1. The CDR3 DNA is TGTGCCAGCAGTGAACGGGACAGGGCCTCGGCCCTCCACTTT. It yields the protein CASSERDRASALHF.